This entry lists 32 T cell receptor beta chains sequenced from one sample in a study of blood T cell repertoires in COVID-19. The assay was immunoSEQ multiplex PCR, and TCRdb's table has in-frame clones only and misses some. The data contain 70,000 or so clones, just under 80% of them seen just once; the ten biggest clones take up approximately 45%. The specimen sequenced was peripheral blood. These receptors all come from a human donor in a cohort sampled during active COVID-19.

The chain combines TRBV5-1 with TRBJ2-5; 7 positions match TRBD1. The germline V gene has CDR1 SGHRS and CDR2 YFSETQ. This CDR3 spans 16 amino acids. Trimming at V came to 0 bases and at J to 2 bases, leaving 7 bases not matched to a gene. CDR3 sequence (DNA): TGCGCCAGCAGCTTGGGACAGGGAATAGGGCAAGAGACCCAGTACTTC. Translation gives CASSLGQGIGQETQYF.

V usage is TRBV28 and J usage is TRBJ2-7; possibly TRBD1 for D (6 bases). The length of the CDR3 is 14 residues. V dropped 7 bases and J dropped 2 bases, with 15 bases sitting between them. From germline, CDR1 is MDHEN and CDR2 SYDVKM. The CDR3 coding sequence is TGTGCCAGCACCACCCAGGGGACCCCCTACGAGCAGTACTTC. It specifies CASTTQGTPYEQYF.

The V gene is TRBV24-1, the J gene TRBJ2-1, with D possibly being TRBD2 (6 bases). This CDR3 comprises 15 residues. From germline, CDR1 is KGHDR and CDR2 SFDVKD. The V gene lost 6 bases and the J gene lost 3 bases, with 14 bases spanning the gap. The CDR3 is CATSKGLASYNEQFF. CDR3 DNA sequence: TGTGCCACCAGTAAGGGTCTAGCGAGCTACAATGAGCAGTTCTTC.

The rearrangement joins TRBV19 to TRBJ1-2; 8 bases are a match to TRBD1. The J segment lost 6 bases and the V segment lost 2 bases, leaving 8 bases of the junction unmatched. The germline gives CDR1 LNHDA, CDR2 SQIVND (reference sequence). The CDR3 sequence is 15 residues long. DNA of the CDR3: TGTGCCAGTAGTATACGAGTACAGGGGGGAGATGGCTACACCTTC. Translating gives CASSIRVQGGDGYTF.

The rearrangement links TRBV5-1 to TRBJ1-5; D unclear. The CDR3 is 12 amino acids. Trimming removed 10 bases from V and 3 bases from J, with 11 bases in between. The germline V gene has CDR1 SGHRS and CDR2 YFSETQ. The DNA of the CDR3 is TGCGCCGTCCCGGGGTTCAATCAGCCCCAGCATTTT. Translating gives CAVPGFNQPQHF.

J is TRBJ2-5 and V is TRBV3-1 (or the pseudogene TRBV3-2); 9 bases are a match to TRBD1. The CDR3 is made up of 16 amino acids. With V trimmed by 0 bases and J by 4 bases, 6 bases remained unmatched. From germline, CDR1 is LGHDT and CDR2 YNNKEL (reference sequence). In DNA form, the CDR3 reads TGTGCCAGCAGCCAAGACGCAGGACAGGGGTCAGAGACCCAGTACTTC. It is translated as CASSQDAGQGSETQYF.

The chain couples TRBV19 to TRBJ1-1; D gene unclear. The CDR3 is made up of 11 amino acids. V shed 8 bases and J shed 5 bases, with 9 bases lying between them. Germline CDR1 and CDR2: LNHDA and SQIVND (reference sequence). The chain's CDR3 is CASARATEAFF. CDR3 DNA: TGTGCCAGTGCTCGAGCTACTGAAGCTTTCTTT.

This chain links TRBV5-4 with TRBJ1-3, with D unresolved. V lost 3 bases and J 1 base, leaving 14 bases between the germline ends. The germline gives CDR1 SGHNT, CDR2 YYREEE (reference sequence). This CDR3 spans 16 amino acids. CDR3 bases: TGTGCCAGCAGCTGGGCCACCGGGAGATCTGGAAACACCATATATTTT. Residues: CASSWATGRSGNTIYF. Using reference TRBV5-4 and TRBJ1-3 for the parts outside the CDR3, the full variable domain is ETGVTQSPTHLIKTRGQQVTLRCSSQSGHNTVSWYQQALGQGPQFIFQYYREEENGRGNFPPRFSGLQFPNYSSELNVNALELDDSALYLCASSWATGRSGNTIYFGEGSWLTVV.

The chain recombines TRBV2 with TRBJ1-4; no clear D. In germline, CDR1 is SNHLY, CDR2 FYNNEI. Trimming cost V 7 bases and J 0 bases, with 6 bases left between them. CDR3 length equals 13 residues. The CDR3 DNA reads TGTGCCAGCATGAGATCAACTAATGAAAAACTGTTTTTT. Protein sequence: CASMRSTNEKLFF.

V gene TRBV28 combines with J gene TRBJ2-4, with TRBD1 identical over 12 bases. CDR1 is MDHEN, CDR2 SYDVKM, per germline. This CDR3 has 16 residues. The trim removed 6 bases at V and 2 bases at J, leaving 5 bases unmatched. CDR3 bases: TGTGCCAGCAGACTCGGGACAGGGGGCTCCAAAAACATTCAGTACTTC. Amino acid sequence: CASRLGTGGSKNIQYF.

Here the CDR3 DNA reads TGTGCCAGCAGCTTTAGCGGGGCTAGCACAGATACGCAGTATTTT. Protein product: CASSFSGASTDTQYF. The chain couples TRBV5-4 to TRBJ2-3; the match to TRBD2 covers 8 bases. Germline V gives CDR1 SGHNT, CDR2 YYREEE (reference sequence). The CDR3 totals 15 residues. V was clipped by 2 bases and J by 0 bases; unmatched bases: 2.

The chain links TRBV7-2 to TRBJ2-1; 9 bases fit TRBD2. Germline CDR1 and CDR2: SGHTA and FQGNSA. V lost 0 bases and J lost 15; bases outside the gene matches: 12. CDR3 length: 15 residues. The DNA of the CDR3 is TGTGCCAGCAGCTTAGCGCGGGGGCGGGAGGGCCTCGGGTTCTTC. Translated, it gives CASSLARGREGLGFF.

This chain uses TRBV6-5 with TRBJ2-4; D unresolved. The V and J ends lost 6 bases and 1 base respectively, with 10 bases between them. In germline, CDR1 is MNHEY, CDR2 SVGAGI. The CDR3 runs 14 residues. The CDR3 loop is CASSPSNAKNIQYF. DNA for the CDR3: TGTGCCAGCAGCCCAAGCAACGCCAAAAACATTCAGTACTTC.

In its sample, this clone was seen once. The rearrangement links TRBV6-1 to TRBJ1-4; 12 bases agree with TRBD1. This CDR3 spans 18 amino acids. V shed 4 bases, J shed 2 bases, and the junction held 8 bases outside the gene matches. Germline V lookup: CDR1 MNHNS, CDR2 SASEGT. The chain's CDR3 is CASSARPGQGATNEKLFF. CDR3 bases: TGTGCCAGCAGTGCCCGACCGGGACAGGGGGCCACTAATGAAAAACTGTTTTTT.

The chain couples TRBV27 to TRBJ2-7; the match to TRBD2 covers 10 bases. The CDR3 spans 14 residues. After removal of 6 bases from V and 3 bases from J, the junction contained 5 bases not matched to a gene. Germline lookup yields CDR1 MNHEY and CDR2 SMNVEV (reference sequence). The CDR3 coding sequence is TGTGCCAGCAGGCTAGCGGGGGCCCACTACGAGCAGTACTTC. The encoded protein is CASRLAGAHYEQYF.

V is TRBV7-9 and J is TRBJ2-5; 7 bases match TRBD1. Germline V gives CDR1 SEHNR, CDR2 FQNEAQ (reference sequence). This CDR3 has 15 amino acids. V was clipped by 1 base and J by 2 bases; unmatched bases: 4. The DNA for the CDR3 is TGTGCCAGCAGCTTAGTTAGACAGGGTCAAGAGACCCAGTACTTC. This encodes CASSLVRQGQETQYF.

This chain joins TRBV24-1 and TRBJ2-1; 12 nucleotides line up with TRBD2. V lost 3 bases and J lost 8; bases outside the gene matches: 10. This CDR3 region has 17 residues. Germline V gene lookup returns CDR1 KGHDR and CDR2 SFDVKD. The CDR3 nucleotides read TGTGCCACCAGTGATCCCCCTCTAGCGGGGGGGCCCGATGAGCAGTTCTTC. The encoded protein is CATSDPPLAGGPDEQFF.

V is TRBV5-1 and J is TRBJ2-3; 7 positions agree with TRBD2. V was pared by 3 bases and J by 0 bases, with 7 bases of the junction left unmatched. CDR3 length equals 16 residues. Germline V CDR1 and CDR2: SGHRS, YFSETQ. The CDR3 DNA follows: TGCGCCAGCAGCTCGGTGGAGGGAGGGAGCACAGATACGCAGTATTTT. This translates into CASSSVEGGSTDTQYF.

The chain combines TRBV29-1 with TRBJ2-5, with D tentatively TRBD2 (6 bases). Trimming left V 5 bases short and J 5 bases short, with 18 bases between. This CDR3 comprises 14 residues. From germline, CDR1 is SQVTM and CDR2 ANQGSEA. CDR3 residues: CSVKGRDGEETQYF. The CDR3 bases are TGCAGCGTTAAAGGGCGGGACGGAGAGGAGACCCAGTACTTC.

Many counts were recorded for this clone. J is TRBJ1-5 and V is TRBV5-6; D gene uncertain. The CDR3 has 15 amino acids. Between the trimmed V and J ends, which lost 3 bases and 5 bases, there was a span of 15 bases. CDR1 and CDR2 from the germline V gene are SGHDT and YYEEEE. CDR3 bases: TGTGCCAGCAGCTCGGCAGGTTCGTTAGATCAGCCCCAGCATTTT. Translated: CASSSAGSLDQPQHF.

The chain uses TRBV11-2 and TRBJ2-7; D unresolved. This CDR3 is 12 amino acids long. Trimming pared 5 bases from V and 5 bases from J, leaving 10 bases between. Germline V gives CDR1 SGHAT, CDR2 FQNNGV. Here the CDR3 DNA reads TGTGCCAGCAGCACTACTCCCGACGAGCAGTACTTC. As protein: CASSTTPDEQYF.

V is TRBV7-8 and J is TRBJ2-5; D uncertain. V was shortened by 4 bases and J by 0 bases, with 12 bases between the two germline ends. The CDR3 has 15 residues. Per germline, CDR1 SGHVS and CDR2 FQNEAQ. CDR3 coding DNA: TGTGCCAGCAGCTCCCGGTTAAGCGACCAAGAGACCCAGTACTTC. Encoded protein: CASSSRLSDQETQYF.

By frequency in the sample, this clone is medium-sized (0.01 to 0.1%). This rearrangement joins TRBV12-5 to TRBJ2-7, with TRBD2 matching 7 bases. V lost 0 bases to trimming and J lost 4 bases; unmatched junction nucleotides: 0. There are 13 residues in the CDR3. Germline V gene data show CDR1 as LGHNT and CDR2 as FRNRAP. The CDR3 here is CASGLVREYEQYF. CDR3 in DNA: TGTGCTAGTGGTTTGGTGCGGGAGTACGAGCAGTACTTC.

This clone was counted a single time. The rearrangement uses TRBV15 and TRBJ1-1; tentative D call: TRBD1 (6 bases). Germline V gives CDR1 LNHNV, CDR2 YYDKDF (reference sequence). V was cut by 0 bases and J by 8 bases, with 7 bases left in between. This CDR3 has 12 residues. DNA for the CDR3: TGTGCCACCAGCAGAGATGGGGGCGAAGCTTTCTTT. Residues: CATSRDGGEAFF.

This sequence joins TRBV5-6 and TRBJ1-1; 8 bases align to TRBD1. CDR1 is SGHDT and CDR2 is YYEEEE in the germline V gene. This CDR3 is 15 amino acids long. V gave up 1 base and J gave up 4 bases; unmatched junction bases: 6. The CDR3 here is CASSLTGGILTEAFF. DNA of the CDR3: TGTGCCAGCAGCTTGACAGGGGGGATACTCACTGAAGCTTTCTTT.

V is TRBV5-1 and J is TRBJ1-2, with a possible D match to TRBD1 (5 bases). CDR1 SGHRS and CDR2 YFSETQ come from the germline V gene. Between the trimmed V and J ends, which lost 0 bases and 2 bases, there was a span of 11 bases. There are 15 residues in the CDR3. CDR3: CASSLAGGPNYGYTF. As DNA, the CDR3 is TGCGCCAGCAGCTTGGCCGGGGGACCCAACTATGGCTACACCTTC. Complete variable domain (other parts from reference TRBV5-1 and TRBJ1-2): KAGVTQTPRYLIKTRGQQVTLSCSPISGHRSVSWYQQTPGQGLQFLFEYFSETQRNKGNFPGRFSGRQFSNSRSEMNVSTLELGDSALYLCASSLAGGPNYGYTFGSGTRLTVV.

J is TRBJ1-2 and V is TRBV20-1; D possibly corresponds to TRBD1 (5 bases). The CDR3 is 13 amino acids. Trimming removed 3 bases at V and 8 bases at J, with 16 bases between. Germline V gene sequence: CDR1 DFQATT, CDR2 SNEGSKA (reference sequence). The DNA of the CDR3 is TGCAGTGCTAGTTCTTCAGGGTCTCTCGGCTACACCTTC. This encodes CSASSSGSLGYTF.

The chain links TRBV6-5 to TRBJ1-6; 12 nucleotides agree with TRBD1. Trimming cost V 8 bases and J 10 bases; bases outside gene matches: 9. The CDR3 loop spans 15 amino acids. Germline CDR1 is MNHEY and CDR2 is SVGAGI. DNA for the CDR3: TGTGCCAGCGACCGAGGGACAGGGGGCTTGTCACCCCTCCACTTT. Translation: CASDRGTGGLSPLHF.

CDR3 sequence (DNA): TGTGCCAGCAGCCCGGGACAGGGGAGTTCCCAGCCCCAGCATTTT. Amino acids: CASSPGQGSSQPQHF. J is TRBJ1-5 and V is TRBV6-5; TRBD1 matches 10 bases. The V gene's germline CDR1 is MNHEY and CDR2 SVGAGI. V lost 6 bases and J lost 7; bases outside the gene matches: 9. The CDR3 covers 15 residues.

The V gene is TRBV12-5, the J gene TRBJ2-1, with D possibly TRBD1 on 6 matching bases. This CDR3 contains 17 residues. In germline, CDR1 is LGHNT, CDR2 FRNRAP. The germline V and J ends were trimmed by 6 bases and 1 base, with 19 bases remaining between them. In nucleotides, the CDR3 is TGTGCTAGTGGGGACTTTAACACAGGGTTGTCCTACAATGAGCAGTTCTTC. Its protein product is CASGDFNTGLSYNEQFF.

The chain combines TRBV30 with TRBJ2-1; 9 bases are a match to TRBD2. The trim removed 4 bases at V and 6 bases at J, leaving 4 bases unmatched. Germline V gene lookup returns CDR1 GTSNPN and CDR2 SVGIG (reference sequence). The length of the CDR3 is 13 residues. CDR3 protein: CAWTGLAVNEQFF. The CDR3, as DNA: TGTGCCTGGACGGGACTAGCCGTCAATGAGCAGTTCTTC.

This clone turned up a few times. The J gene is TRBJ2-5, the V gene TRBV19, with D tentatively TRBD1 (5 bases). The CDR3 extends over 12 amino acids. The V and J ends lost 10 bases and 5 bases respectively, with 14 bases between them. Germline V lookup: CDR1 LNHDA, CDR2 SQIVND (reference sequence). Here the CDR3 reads CATGAGWETQYF. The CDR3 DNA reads TGTGCCACTGGGGCAGGGTGGGAGACCCAGTACTTC.